These 4 T cell receptor delta chains were all obtained from the same sample, sequenced in a study of γδ T cells in repeated Plasmodium falciparum infection. Bulk repertoires came from Vgamma9/Vdelta2+ or Vdelta2-negative gammadelta T cells flow-sorted from PBMC. TCRdb redid the clone calls on the multiplex PCR reads with CATT. The table includes 90,000 or so delta-chain clones, 0.95% to 1% detected once. The source material was gamma-delta T cells from blood. These receptors originate from a pool of human donors (malaria-infected and uninfected, not separated).

A word on this clone: TCRdb's protein, taken from a much larger clone, differs from this DNA's translation at residue 12, likely owing to a read error; the protein displayed comes from the DNA. V usage is TRDV2 and J usage is TRDJ1; 8 bases map to TRDD3. The J gene was not available in TCRdb and was assigned here by matching the DNA to germline segments. Germline loops: CDR1 GEAIGNYY, CDR2 EKD. The CDR3 is 15 residues long. The CDR3 here is CACDTLAGGLDELIF. The CDR3 region has the DNA TGTGCCTGTGACACGTTGGCTGGGGGACTCGATGAACTCATCTTT.

This clone was observed a handful of times. A read error likely explains this, since a far larger clone differs by one base. Within the sample, other DNA sequences also encode this same CDR3. The gene calls are TRDV1 and TRDJ3; 10 positions agree with TRDD3. Per germline, CDR1 TSWWSYY and CDR2 QGS. This CDR3 has 25 residues. This CDR3 reads CALGELGTLLSLGDRSSWDTRQMFF. CDR3 sequence (DNA): TGTGCTCTTGGAGAACTAGGGACTTTACTATCACTGGGGGATCGTAGCTCCTGGGACACCCGACAGATGTTTTTC.

A remark on this clone: The TCRdb record carries a much larger clone's protein, which differs from this DNA's translation at residue 5; a read error is the likely cause, and the protein listed here is the DNA translation. The rearrangement joins TRDV1 to TRDJ1; TRDD2 matches 8 bases. No J gene was available from TCRdb, and it was assigned here by a germline match of the DNA. The V gene end was trimmed by 4 bases and the J gene end by 10 bases; junction bases not matched to a gene: 20. The CDR3 is 17 residues long. Germline V gene data show CDR1 as TSWWSYY and CDR2 as QGS. CDR3 in DNA: TGTGCTCTTGGGGGGACTTCCTACCTCCCGCAAGAAGGTGGACTCATCTTT. Translated: CALGGTSYLPQEGGLIF.

The V call is TRDV2, the J call TRDJ1; a possible D gene is TRDD3 (6 bases). The J gene was not available in TCRdb and was assigned here by matching the DNA to germline segments. Germline CDR1 reads GEAIGNYY; CDR2 reads EKD. V lost 3 bases and J lost 0, with 28 bases in between. The CDR3 is 20 amino acids. The CDR3 loop is CACDFNGPGPGEAHTDKLIF. As DNA, the CDR3 is TGTGCCTGTGACTTTAACGGACCCGGACCTGGGGAAGCCCACACCGATAAACTCATCTTT.